This T cell receptor beta chain was identified during a study of CD8+ T cells in alopecia areata. Treatment given: oral pan-JAK inhibitor, 5-10 mg twice daily. cDNA prepared by RNA extraction and subsequent reverse transcription served as the template for sequencing. Sequencing used immunoSEQ multiplex PCR; TCRdb keeps in-frame clones, though not all of them. The sample has roughly 280,000 clones, about 62% seen once. Germline V gives CDR1 SGHTA, CDR2 FQGNSA. V lost 4 bases and J 9 bases, leaving 18 bases between the germline ends. The CDR3 has 14 amino acids. Specimen: CD4+ T cells sorted from blood, collected around week 53, from a patient treated with tofacitinib. V and J are TRBV7-2 and TRBJ1-2; D is unclear. The TCR sequence derives from a human donor with alopecia areata. Here the CDR3 DNA reads TGTGCCAGCAGCTCGGAAGGCCCCCCTCGGAGCTACACCTTC. Protein sequence: CASSSEGPPRSYTF.